One and the same sample provided the 8 T cell receptor beta chains below, sequenced in a study of blood T cell repertoires in COVID-19. Sequencing was performed with immunoSEQ multiplex PCR; in TCRdb, only in-frame clones are kept and a portion is missing. The table records over 25,000 clones, around 84% of them present only once. The sequenced sample consisted of peripheral blood. The receptors derive from a human donor in a cohort sampled during active COVID-19. The donor label of this sample is uncertain.

In DNA, the CDR3 is TGTGCCTGGAGTCGGGAGGACACTGAAGCTTTCTTT. Its translation is CAWSREDTEAFF. The chain joins TRBV30 to TRBJ1-1, with D unresolved. CDR1 and CDR2 (germline): GTSNPN, SVGIG (reference sequence). V lost 2 bases and J lost 3, with 7 bases in between. The CDR3 loop spans 12 amino acids.

CDR3 loop: CASKARASEETQYF. The DNA of the CDR3 is TGTGCCAGTAAGGCCAGGGCGTCGGAAGAGACCCAGTACTTC. This rearrangement joins TRBV19 to TRBJ2-5; D may be TRBD1 (5 bases). Germline V gene lookup returns CDR1 LNHDA and CDR2 SQIVND (reference sequence). The CDR3 covers 14 residues. The V and J ends lost 7 bases and 3 bases respectively, with 15 bases between them. The full variable domain, rest sourced from reference TRBV19 and TRBJ2-5, is DGGITQSPKYLFRKEGQNVTLSCEQNLNHDAMYWYRQDPGQGLRLIYYSQIVNDFQKGDIAEGYSVSREKKESFPLTVTSAQKNPTAFYLCASKARASEETQYFGPGTRLLVL.

The chain recombines TRBV5-5 with TRBJ2-7, with TRBD2 matching over 7 bases. The CDR3 runs to 17 residues. Trimming at V came to 4 bases and at J to 4 bases, leaving 17 bases not matched to a gene. Per germline, CDR1 SGHKS and CDR2 YYEKEE (reference sequence). The CDR3 nucleotides read TGTGCCAGCAGCCGAGGATCCTGGAGCGGGACTGAGTACGAGCAGTACTTC. Residues: CASSRGSWSGTEYEQYF.

The chain couples TRBV18 to TRBJ1-6; 8 nucleotides match TRBD1. In germline, CDR1 is KGHSH, CDR2 LQKENI. V trimming: 2 bases; J trimming: 10 bases; junction bases outside the gene matches: 4. The length of the CDR3 is 14 residues. CDR3 nucleotide sequence: TGTGCCAGCTCACCAACGGACAGGGACTCACCCCTCCACTTT. It yields the protein CASSPTDRDSPLHF.

The chain is built from TRBV21-1 and TRBJ2-4; the D call TRBD1 from the table was never checked on the DNA. TRBV21-1 is labeled a pseudogene. The CDR3 runs 18 residues. CDR3 bases: TGTGCCAGCAGCAAAACTCCGGGACAGGGGGCGGCCAAAAACATTCAGTACTTC. Protein sequence: CASSKTPGQGAAKNIQYF.

This clone turned up a few times. This sequence joins TRBV30 and TRBJ2-7; 10 bases are a match to TRBD1. This CDR3 is 14 amino acids long. Germline loops: CDR1 GTSNPN, CDR2 SVGIG (reference sequence). The V and J ends lost 5 bases and 2 bases, in that order; junction bases with no gene match: 6. The CDR3 sequence is CAWSGTGETYEQYF. The CDR3, as DNA: TGTGCCTGGTCAGGGACAGGGGAGACCTACGAGCAGTACTTC.

The chain carries TRBV19 and TRBJ1-1; D not resolved. CDR3 length: 11 amino acids. Germline V gene lookup returns CDR1 LNHDA and CDR2 SQIVND (reference sequence). The CDR3 spells CATDGGGEAFF. The CDR3, as DNA: TGTGCGACTGACGGAGGCGGTGAAGCTTTCTTT.

The V call is TRBV6-5, the J call TRBJ1-2, with 7 bases that match TRBD1. The CDR3 is made up of 13 amino acids. Germline CDR1 and CDR2: MNHEY and SVGAGI. With 6 bases clipped from V and 6 bases from J, the junction kept 7 bases outside the gene matches. CDR3 amino acids: CASREGAIDGYTF. The DNA of the CDR3 is TGTGCCAGCAGAGAGGGGGCAATTGATGGCTACACCTTC.